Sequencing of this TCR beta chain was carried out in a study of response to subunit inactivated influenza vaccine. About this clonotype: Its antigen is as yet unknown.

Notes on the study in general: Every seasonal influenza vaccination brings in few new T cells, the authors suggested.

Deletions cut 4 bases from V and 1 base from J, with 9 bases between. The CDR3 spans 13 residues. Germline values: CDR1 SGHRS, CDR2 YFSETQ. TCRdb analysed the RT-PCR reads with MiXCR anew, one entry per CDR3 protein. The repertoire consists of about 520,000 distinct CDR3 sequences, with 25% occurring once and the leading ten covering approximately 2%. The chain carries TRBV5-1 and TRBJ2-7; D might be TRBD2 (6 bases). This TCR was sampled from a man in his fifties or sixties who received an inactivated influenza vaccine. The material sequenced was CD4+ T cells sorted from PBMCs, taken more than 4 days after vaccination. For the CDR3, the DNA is TGCGCCAGCAGCGGCGGGGATTCCTACGAGCAGTACTTC. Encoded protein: CASSGGDSYEQYF. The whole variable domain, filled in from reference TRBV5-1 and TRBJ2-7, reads KAGVTQTPRYLIKTRGQQVTLSCSPISGHRSVSWYQQTPGQGLQFLFEYFSETQRNKGNFPGRFSGRQFSNSRSEMNVSTLELGDSALYLCASSGGDSYEQYFGPGTRLTVT.